The 20 T cell receptor beta chains reported below all come from one sample, sequenced in a study of T cells after yellow fever vaccination. TCRdb reprocessed the 5' RACE reads via MiXCR and lists one record per CDR3 protein. The sample has 96,000 or so distinct CDR3 sequences; almost 9% are singletons. The specimen comprised CD8+ T cells not binding an NS4B(214-222) dextramer, sorted from PBMCs, sampled about 2 weeks after the first yellow fever vaccination. The receptors stem from a man aged 18 to 29 who received the YFV17D yellow fever vaccine.

This clonotype showed up just a few times. The rearrangement joins TRBV9 to TRBJ1-3; D not certain. V gave up 0 bases and J gave up 3 bases, with 10 bases separating them. This CDR3 is 15 amino acids long. The germline gives CDR1 SGDLS, CDR2 YYNGEE. CDR3 sequence reads: CASSVARGGGNTIYF. The CDR3 nucleotides are TGTGCCAGCAGCGTAGCTCGGGGTGGTGGAAACACCATATATTTT.

The chain uses TRBV29-1 and TRBJ2-7; no clear D. This CDR3 region has 16 residues. Trimming shortened V by 4 bases and J by 0 bases, and 19 bases separated the two germline ends. From germline, CDR1 is SQVTM and CDR2 ANQGSEA. DNA for the CDR3: TGCAGCGTTGTGTGGTTGGGCACCGAAAACTCCTACGAGCAGTACTTC. Its translation: CSVVWLGTENSYEQYF.

This clonotype was observed a few times. The rearrangement uses TRBV7-6 and TRBJ1-5, with D perhaps TRBD1 (6 bases). V shed 6 bases and J shed 4 bases, with 16 bases lying between them. This CDR3 contains 15 residues. Germline loops: CDR1 SGHVS, CDR2 FNYEAQ. CDR3 sequence: CASSPTDSLNQPQHF. Written as DNA, the CDR3 is TGTGCCAGCAGTCCAACGGACAGTCTAAATCAGCCCCAGCATTTT.

This clonotype was seen a handful of times. This chain links TRBV4-3 with TRBJ1-1; a weak D match, TRBD1 (5 bases). Per germline, CDR1 LGHNA and CDR2 YSLEER. V was shortened by 0 bases and J by 5 bases, with 16 bases between the two germline ends. The CDR3 covers 16 residues. CDR3 loop: CASSQEWGGGGTEAFF. In DNA form, the CDR3 reads TGCGCCAGCAGCCAAGAATGGGGGGGGGGAGGAACTGAAGCTTTCTTT.

This clonotype has just a few counts. The chain uses TRBV24-1 and TRBJ2-1, with TRBD2 matching over 8 bases. There are 12 residues in the CDR3. Germline CDR1 reads KGHDR; CDR2 reads SFDVKD. Unmatched junction bases numbered 9, after V lost 11 bases and J lost 10 bases. The CDR3 region is CAIGGGRGEQFF. The CDR3 DNA reads TGTGCCATTGGCGGGGGGCGGGGGGAGCAGTTCTTC.

This clonotype has just a few counts. This chain connects TRBV4-1 to TRBJ2-2; a weak D match, TRBD1 (6 bases). The CDR3 contains 17 residues. Germline assignment: CDR1 MGHRA and CDR2 YSYEKL. The ends were cut back, 3 bases at V and 0 bases at J, with 14 bases in the middle. The CDR3 region is CASSQVPGTPNTGELFF. The CDR3 nucleotides are TGCGCCAGCAGCCAGGTACCCGGGACACCGAACACCGGGGAGCTGTTTTTT.

V usage is TRBV27 and J usage is TRBJ2-3; 12 bases fit TRBD2. With V trimmed by 6 bases and J by 1 base, 17 bases remained unmatched. Germline values: CDR1 MNHEY, CDR2 SMNVEV (reference sequence). This CDR3 is 20 amino acids long. CDR3 nucleotides: TGTGCCAGCAGACCCCAAGAGGTACTAGCGGGGGGATGGGGCACAGATACGCAGTATTTT. Residues: CASRPQEVLAGGWGTDTQYF.

V and J are TRBV5-1 and TRBJ2-2, with D perhaps matching TRBD1 (6 bases). The CDR3 runs to 18 residues. Germline lookup yields CDR1 SGHRS and CDR2 YFSETQ. Trimming took off 2 bases at V and 4 bases at J, with 21 bases between the two ends. The CDR3 spells CASSLTPQGRIPTGELFF. The CDR3, as DNA: TGCGCCAGCAGCTTAACCCCACAGGGTCGAATACCCACCGGGGAGCTGTTTTTT.

The gene calls are TRBV4-1 and TRBJ2-3; 10 bases map to TRBD2. There are 17 residues in the CDR3. Germline assignment: CDR1 MGHRA and CDR2 YSYEKL. V was clipped by 0 bases and J by 2 bases; unmatched bases: 5. The CDR3 spells CASSQDPTSGSTDTQYF. CDR3 coding DNA: TGCGCCAGCAGCCAAGATCCGACTAGCGGGTCCACAGATACGCAGTATTTT.

The gene calls are TRBV6-1 and TRBJ1-5; 7 nucleotides align to TRBD1. The ends lost 3 bases at V and 6 bases at J; junction bases unmatched: 5. Germline V gene sequence: CDR1 MNHNS, CDR2 SASEGT. This CDR3 has 14 amino acids. The CDR3 protein is CASSDLTGVQPQHF. The CDR3 DNA is TGTGCCAGCAGTGATCTTACAGGGGTTCAGCCCCAGCATTTT.

The genes are TRBV29-1 and TRBJ2-5, with a possible D match to TRBD2 (5 bases). There are 14 residues in the CDR3. The V gene lost 6 bases and the J gene lost 3 bases, with 17 bases spanning the gap. The germline gives CDR1 SQVTM, CDR2 ANQGSEA. The CDR3 here is CSVMIRELEETQYF. Here the CDR3 DNA reads TGCAGCGTGATGATCCGGGAACTAGAAGAGACCCAGTACTTC.

In this sample, this clonotype turned up a few times. V is TRBV6-1 and J is TRBJ1-2, with TRBD1 matching over 8 bases. The CDR3 covers 15 residues. CDR1 and CDR2 (germline): MNHNS, SASEGT. V dropped 3 bases and J dropped 8; count of bases not matched to a gene: 11. CDR3 sequence reads: CASSEQGAVHLGYTF. As DNA, the CDR3 is TGTGCCAGCAGTGAGCAGGGGGCGGTCCACCTCGGCTACACCTTC.

This clonotype was found a few times. V gene TRBV2 combines with J gene TRBJ1-2; TRBD1 agrees at 8 bases. V lost 5 bases, J lost 5 bases, and 7 bases stayed unmatched. Germline V lookup: CDR1 SNHLY, CDR2 FYNNEI. The CDR3 contains 14 residues. CDR3 nucleotide sequence: TGTGCCAGCAGTCTCAGGGGGCGGCTATATGGCTACACCTTC. Translation gives CASSLRGRLYGYTF.

Concerning this clonotype: This may be a read error: a much more frequent sequence differs by one nucleotide. The chain couples TRBV6-1 to TRBJ1-5; D is undetermined. The CDR3 length is 13 residues. Germline CDR1 is MNHNS and CDR2 is SASEGT. CDR3 DNA: TGTGCCAGCAGTCCTGGACGGAATCATCCCCAGCATTTT. It yields the protein CASSPGRNHPQHF.

This clonotype showed up many times. The V gene is TRBV3-1, the J gene TRBJ2-3; D unclear. The germline V gene has CDR1 LGHDT and CDR2 YNNKEL (reference sequence). The CDR3 is made up of 14 amino acids. With 3 bases removed from V and 1 base from J, the gap between germline ends came to 8 bases. DNA for the CDR3: TGTGCCAGCAGCCACGGTGGTGGCACAGATACGCAGTATTTT. It encodes CASSHGGGTDTQYF.

The chain combines TRBV12-3 or TRBV12-4 with TRBJ2-3; D is possibly TRBD1 or TRBD2 (5 bases each). The length of the CDR3 is 15 residues. Trimming cost V 6 bases and J 4 bases, with 17 bases left between them. The CDR3 reads CASRPPGRPSDTQYF. CDR3 bases: TGTGCCAGCAGACCGCCGGGACGGCCGTCAGATACGCAGTATTTT.

This clonotype was counted a few times. This rearrangement joins TRBV5-1 to TRBJ1-1; weak D call: TRBD1 (6 bases). The CDR3 covers 16 residues. Germline values: CDR1 SGHRS, CDR2 YFSETQ. The ends were cut back, 4 bases at V and 5 bases at J, with 21 bases in the middle. In DNA, the CDR3 is TGCGCCAGCAGCAAATTGCGACAGGTACAGGGTACTGAAGCTTTCTTT. Its translation is CASSKLRQVQGTEAFF. Looking up the rest from reference TRBV5-1 and TRBJ1-1 gives the full variable domain: KAGVTQTPRYLIKTRGQQVTLSCSPISGHRSVSWYQQTPGQGLQFLFEYFSETQRNKGNFPGRFSGRQFSNSRSEMNVSTLELGDSALYLCASSKLRQVQGTEAFFGQGTRLTVV.

The chain uses TRBV12-3 or TRBV12-4 and TRBJ1-1; D is unclear. The CDR3 length is 15 residues. V was cut by 6 bases and J by 5 bases, with 19 bases left in between. CDR3 region: CASRSTTSGGTEAFF. In DNA, the CDR3 is TGTGCCAGCAGATCGACAACCTCCGGCGGTACTGAAGCTTTCTTT.

The rearrangement links TRBV7-9 to TRBJ2-6, with D perhaps TRBD1 (5 bases). Germline V gene sequence: CDR1 SEHNR, CDR2 FQNEAQ (reference sequence). Trimming removed 5 bases from V and 4 bases from J, with 12 bases in between. The length of the CDR3 is 15 residues. The CDR3 coding sequence is TGTGCCAGCAGCCAGGGTTGGTCAGGGGCCAACGTCCTGACTTTC. The encoded protein is CASSQGWSGANVLTF.

The V and J genes are TRBV7-2 and TRBJ2-7, with D unresolved. The germline gives CDR1 SGHTA, CDR2 FQGNSA. With 3 bases removed from V and 3 bases from J, the gap between germline ends came to 12 bases. This CDR3 is 14 amino acids long. CDR3 nucleotide sequence: TGTGCCAGCAGCTTGTCGGATGAATTCTACGAGCAGTACTTC. The encoded protein is CASSLSDEFYEQYF.